A single sample is the source of the 17 T cell receptor beta chains below, sequenced in a study of blood T cell repertoires in COVID-19. The assay was immunoSEQ multiplex PCR, and TCRdb's table has in-frame clones only and misses some. The data hold 150,000 or so clones, with approximately 85% observed a single time. The sample was peripheral blood. These receptor sequences come from a woman between 45 and 65 years old with COVID-19, enrolled during active disease.

V and J are TRBV29-1 and TRBJ1-2; possible D gene TRBD1, 5 bases. Trimming took off 7 bases at V and 3 bases at J, with 15 bases between the two ends. There are 13 residues in the CDR3. The germline CDR1 and CDR2 sequences are SQVTM and ANQGSEA. DNA of the CDR3: TGCAGCGGAACCCTGGGACTGTACTATGGCTACACCTTC. Its translation is CSGTLGLYYGYTF.

This clone was seen more than once but under ten times. V and J are TRBV9 and TRBJ2-3; 9 bases align to TRBD2. V was clipped by 0 bases and J by 0 bases; unmatched bases: 5. The CDR3 runs 17 residues. Germline loops: CDR1 SGDLS, CDR2 YYNGEE. The CDR3, as DNA: TGTGCCAGCAGCGTAGGCGGGGGGGCCGTGAGCACAGATACGCAGTATTTT. Its protein is CASSVGGGAVSTDTQYF.

CDR3 region: CASSPRQGAPLNSPLHF. The CDR3, as DNA: TGCGCCAGCAGCCCTAGACAGGGGGCCCCGCTTAATTCACCCCTCCACTTT. V usage is TRBV5-1 and J usage is TRBJ1-6; 10 bases align to TRBD1. From germline, CDR1 is SGHRS and CDR2 YFSETQ. J gave up 6 bases and V 4 bases, and 10 bases lay outside the gene matches. This CDR3 region has 17 residues.

The V call is TRBV2, the J call TRBJ2-5; D call uncertain. The germline gives CDR1 SNHLY, CDR2 FYNNEI. Trimming cost V 8 bases and J 1 base, with 8 bases left between them. The CDR3 is 12 amino acids. CDR3 protein: CASETFQETQYF. In DNA form, the CDR3 reads TGTGCCAGCGAGACTTTCCAAGAGACCCAGTACTTC.

The V and J genes are TRBV7-8 and TRBJ2-5; TRBD2 matches 9 bases. Germline values: CDR1 SGHVS, CDR2 FQNEAQ. CDR3 length: 15 residues. J lost 0 bases, V lost 4 bases, and 3 bases had no gene match. The CDR3 spells CASSSGTSHQETQYF. In nucleotides, the CDR3 is TGTGCCAGCAGCTCCGGGACTAGCCACCAAGAGACCCAGTACTTC.

The J gene is TRBJ2-2, the V gene TRBV13; D is undetermined. Trimming stripped 0 bases from V and 7 bases from J, with 9 bases between. Per germline, CDR1 PRHDT and CDR2 FYEKMQ (reference sequence). The CDR3 is 14 amino acids. CDR3: CASSLGEPSGELFF. The CDR3 nucleotides are TGTGCCAGCAGCTTAGGAGAACCCAGCGGGGAGCTGTTTTTT.

Written as DNA, the CDR3 is TGCGCCAGCAGCAAGGAACGGGGGGGAACAGATACGCAGTATTTT. Residues: CASSKERGGTDTQYF. The chain carries TRBV5-1 and TRBJ2-3; 8 bases are a match to TRBD2. Germline V gene lookup returns CDR1 SGHRS and CDR2 YFSETQ. This CDR3 contains 15 residues. Losses at the gene ends were 4 bases for V and 3 bases for J; bases not matched to a gene: 7.

This clone appeared once. The CDR3 DNA follows: TGTGCCAGCAGTGATCAGACGGGGGTGGATGGCTACACCTTC. As protein: CASSDQTGVDGYTF. This chain links TRBV25-1 with TRBJ1-2, with D possibly being TRBD1 (5 bases). The germline gives CDR1 MGHDK, CDR2 SYGVNS. The CDR3 totals 14 residues. Trimming removed 3 bases at V and 6 bases at J, with 14 bases between.

The chain has TRBV6-2 or TRBV6-3 and TRBJ2-7; 8 bases agree with TRBD1. Germline trimming cut 2 bases from V and 6 bases from J; bases unmatched to any gene: 6. The germline CDR1 and CDR2 sequences are MNHEY and SVGEGT. CDR3 length: 14 residues. CDR3 residues: CASSYVGQGGEQYF. The CDR3 bases are TGTGCCAGCAGTTACGTAGGACAGGGCGGCGAGCAGTACTTC.

The chain employs TRBV29-1 and TRBJ2-7; tentatively, D is TRBD2 (6 bases). The V end lost 2 bases, the J end lost 6 bases, and 11 bases lay between the germline ends. CDR3 size: 12 residues. CDR1 SQVTM and CDR2 ANQGSEA come from the germline V gene. CDR3 sequence: CSVEREKSEQYF. CDR3 coding DNA: TGCAGCGTTGAACGGGAGAAGAGCGAGCAGTACTTC.

The chain is built from TRBV12-3 or TRBV12-4 and TRBJ1-5; D might be TRBD1 (5 bases). This CDR3 region has 12 residues. V lost 8 bases to trimming and J lost 6 bases, with 11 bases between them. The CDR3 region has the DNA TGTGCCAGCCGTCAGGGCACTCAGCCCCAGCATTTT. Its protein product is CASRQGTQPQHF.

This clone was picked up a small number of times. The V and J genes are TRBV19 and TRBJ1-5; D not resolved. V lost 1 base and J 0 bases, leaving 10 bases between the germline ends. The CDR3 length is 16 residues. Germline loops: CDR1 LNHDA, CDR2 SQIVND (reference sequence). In DNA, the CDR3 is TGTGCCAGTAGTATAGGAGGCGGAAATAGCAATCAGCCCCAGCATTTT. It yields the protein CASSIGGGNSNQPQHF.

The gene calls are TRBV18 and TRBJ1-2; 7 nucleotides match TRBD1. With V trimmed by 3 bases and J by 6 bases, 1 base remained unmatched. CDR1 is KGHSH and CDR2 is LQKENI in the germline V gene. This CDR3 spans 12 amino acids. The CDR3 DNA is TGTGCCAGCTCACCGACAGGGAATGGCTACACCTTC. It codes for CASSPTGNGYTF. The full variable domain, its missing parts supplied by reference TRBV18 and TRBJ1-2, is NAGVMQNPRHLVRRRGQEARLRCSPMKGHSHVYWYRQLPEEGLKFMVYLQKENIIDESGMPKERFSAEFPKEGPSILRIQQVVRGDSAAYFCASSPTGNGYTFGSGTRLTVV.

This clone showed up just once. This sequence joins TRBV7-9 and TRBJ2-3; 7 nucleotides agree with TRBD1. Germline loops: CDR1 SEHNR, CDR2 FQNEAQ (reference sequence). J was trimmed by 5 bases and V by 5 bases; bases with no gene match: 10. The CDR3 is made up of 15 amino acids. For the CDR3, the DNA is TGTGCCAGCAGCCAACAGGGGACGAAGGGAGATACGCAGTATTTT. It specifies CASSQQGTKGDTQYF.

The genes are TRBV11-2 and TRBJ2-7; TRBD1 matches at 8 bases. The CDR3 covers 14 residues. Germline-derived CDR1 and CDR2 are SGHAT and FQNNGV. V shed 3 bases and J 2 bases; nucleotides not matched to a gene: 3. CDR3: CASSFQGATYEQYF. DNA of the CDR3: TGTGCCAGCAGCTTCCAGGGGGCAACCTACGAGCAGTACTTC.

The V call is TRBV7-9, the J call TRBJ1-2, with 9 bases fitting TRBD1. The CDR3 loop spans 13 amino acids. V was pared by 8 bases and J by 8 bases, with 9 bases of the junction left unmatched. Germline assignment: CDR1 SEHNR and CDR2 FQNEAQ (reference sequence). The CDR3 nucleotides read TGTGCCAGCGGGCATGGGACAGGGAAAGGCTACACCTTC. Its protein is CASGHGTGKGYTF.

The CDR3 spells CASSQVTSGGPWSSYEQYF. The CDR3 bases are TGTGCCAGCAGCCAGGTAACTAGCGGGGGGCCATGGAGCTCCTACGAGCAGTACTTC. The V call is TRBV4-2, the J call TRBJ2-7, with TRBD2 matching 12 bases. Germline CDR1 and CDR2: LGHNA and YNFKEQ. V gave up 3 bases and J gave up 0 bases; unmatched junction bases: 12. This CDR3 region has 19 residues.